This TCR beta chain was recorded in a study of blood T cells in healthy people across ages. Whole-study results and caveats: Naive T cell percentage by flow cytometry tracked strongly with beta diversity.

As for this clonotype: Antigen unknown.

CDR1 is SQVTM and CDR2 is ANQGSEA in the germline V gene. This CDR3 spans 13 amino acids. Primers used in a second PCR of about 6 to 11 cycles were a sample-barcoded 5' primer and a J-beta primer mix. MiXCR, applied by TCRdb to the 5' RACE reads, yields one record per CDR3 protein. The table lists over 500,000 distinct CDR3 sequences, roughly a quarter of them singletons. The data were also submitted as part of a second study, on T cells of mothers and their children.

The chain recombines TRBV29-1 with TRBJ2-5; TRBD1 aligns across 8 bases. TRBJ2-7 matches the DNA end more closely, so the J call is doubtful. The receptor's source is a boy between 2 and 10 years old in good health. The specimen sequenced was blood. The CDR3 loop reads CSVAGTGPYEQYF. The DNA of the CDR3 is TGCAGCGTTGCCGGGACAGGACCCTACGAGCAGTACTTC.